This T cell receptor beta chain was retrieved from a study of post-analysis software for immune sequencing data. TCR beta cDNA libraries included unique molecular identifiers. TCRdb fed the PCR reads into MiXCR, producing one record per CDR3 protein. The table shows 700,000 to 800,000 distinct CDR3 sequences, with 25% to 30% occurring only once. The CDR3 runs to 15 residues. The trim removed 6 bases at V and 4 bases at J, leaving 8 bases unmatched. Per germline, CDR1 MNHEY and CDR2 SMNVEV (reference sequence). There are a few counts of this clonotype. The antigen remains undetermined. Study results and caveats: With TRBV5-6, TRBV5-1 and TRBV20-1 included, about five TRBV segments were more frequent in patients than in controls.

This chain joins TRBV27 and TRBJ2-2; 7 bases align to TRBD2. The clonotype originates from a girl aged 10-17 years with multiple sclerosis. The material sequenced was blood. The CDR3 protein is CASRWRGTVTGELFF. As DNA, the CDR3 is TGTGCCAGCAGGTGGCGGGGGACGGTCACCGGGGAGCTGTTTTTT.